This TCR beta chain comes out of a study of Graves' ophthalmopathy and Graves' hyperthyroidism. Study results and caveats: A classifier, a 13-signature model, separated ophthalmopathy from stable hyperthyroidism with nearly 90% sensitivity and approximately 80% specificity.

A remark on this clonotype: Its antigen is currently unknown.

Each hyperthyroidism patient was newly diagnosed, with under 2 months' duration, and aged 18 to 65. The evidence that diagnosis relied on was clinical symptoms, serum thyroxine, TRAb, thyroid ultrasound and orbital computed tomography. V shed 8 bases, J shed 1 base, and the junction held 5 bases outside the gene matches. From germline, CDR1 is SQVTM and CDR2 ANQGSEA. This CDR3 comprises 12 residues. RNA transcripts yielded amplified TCR beta CDR3 regions. Following a first-round RT-PCR that used HTBI primers, a second-round multiplex PCR was carried out. In TCRdb, the multiplex PCR reads were re-called with MiXCR into one record per CDR3 protein. This table holds about 500,000 distinct CDR3 sequences, 39% found once.

The sequence came from an adult man with Graves' hyperthyroidism. The specimen was peripheral blood or thyroid tissue (not recorded which). The chain has TRBV29-1 and TRBJ2-7; 7 nucleotides line up with TRBD1. In DNA, the CDR3 is TGCAGCTTCACGGGACAGTCCTACGAGCAGTACTTC. Protein sequence: CSFTGQSYEQYF.